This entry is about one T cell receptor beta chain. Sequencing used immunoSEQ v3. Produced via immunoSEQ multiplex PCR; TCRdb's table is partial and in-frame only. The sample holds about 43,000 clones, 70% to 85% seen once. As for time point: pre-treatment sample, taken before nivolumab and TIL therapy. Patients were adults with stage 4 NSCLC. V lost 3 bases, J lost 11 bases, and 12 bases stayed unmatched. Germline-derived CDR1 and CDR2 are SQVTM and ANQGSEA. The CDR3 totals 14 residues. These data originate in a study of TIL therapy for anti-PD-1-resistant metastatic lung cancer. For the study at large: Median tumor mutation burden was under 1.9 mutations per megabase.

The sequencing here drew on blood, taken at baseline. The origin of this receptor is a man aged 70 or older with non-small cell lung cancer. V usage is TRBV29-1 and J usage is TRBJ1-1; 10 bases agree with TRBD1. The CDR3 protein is CSVEDGTGDFGAFF. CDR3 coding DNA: TGCAGCGTTGAGGACGGGACAGGGGATTTTGGGGCTTTCTTT.